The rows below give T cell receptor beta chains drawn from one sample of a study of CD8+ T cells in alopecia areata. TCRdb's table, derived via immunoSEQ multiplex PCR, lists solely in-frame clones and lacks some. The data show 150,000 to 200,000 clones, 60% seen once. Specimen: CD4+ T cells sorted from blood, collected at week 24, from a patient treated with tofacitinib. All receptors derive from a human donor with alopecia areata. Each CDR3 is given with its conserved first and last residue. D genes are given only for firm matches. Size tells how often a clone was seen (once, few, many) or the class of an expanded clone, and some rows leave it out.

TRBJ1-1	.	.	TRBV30	CALGHLNTEAFF	TGTGCCTTGGGACACCTGAACACTGAAGCTTTCTTT
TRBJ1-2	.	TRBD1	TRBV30	CAWSVDRGAYGYTF	TGTGCCTGGAGTGTGGACAGGGGAGCCTATGGCTACACCTTC
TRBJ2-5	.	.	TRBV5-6	CASSLVQGETQYF	TGTGCCAGCAGCTTGGTACAGGGAGAGACCCAGTACTTC
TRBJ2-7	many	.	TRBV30	CAWSTNYEQYF	TGTGCCTGGAGTACGAATTACGAGCAGTACTTC
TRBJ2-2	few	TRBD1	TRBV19	CASSMQGAESGELFF	TGTGCCAGTAGTATGCAGGGGGCTGAATCAGGGGAGCTGTTTTTT
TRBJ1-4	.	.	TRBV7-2	CASSPQRGDDEKLFF	TGTGCCAGCAGCCCCCAACGAGGGGACGATGAAAAACTGTTTTTT
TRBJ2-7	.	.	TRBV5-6	CASSLDRASYEQYF	TGTGCCAGCAGCTTGGATCGGGCCAGCTACGAGCAGTACTTC
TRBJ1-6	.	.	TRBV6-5	CASRIQSSYNSPLHF	TGTGCCAGCAGGATACAGAGCTCCTATAATTCACCCCTCCACTTT
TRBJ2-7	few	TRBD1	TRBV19	CASSRGQGVSYEQYF	TGTGCCAGTAGCCGGGGACAGGGGGTGTCCTACGAGCAGTACTTC
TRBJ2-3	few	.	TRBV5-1	CASSLRGATDTQYF	TGCGCCAGCAGCTTGAGGGGGGCCACAGATACGCAGTATTTT
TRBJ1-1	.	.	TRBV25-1	CASRTVNTEAFF	TGTGCCAGCAGGACAGTCAACACTGAAGCTTTCTTT
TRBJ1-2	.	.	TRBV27	CASGRAGGEGYTF	TGTGCCAGCGGACGTGCGGGGGGCGAAGGCTACACCTTC
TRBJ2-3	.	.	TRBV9	CASSVGSGDTQYF	TGTGCCAGCAGCGTAGGGTCCGGTGATACGCAGTATTTT
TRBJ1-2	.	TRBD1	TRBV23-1	CASSQSPQGVQHGYTF	TGCGCCAGCAGTCAATCCCCCCAGGGGGTACAGCATGGCTACACCTTC
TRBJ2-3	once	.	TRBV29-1	CSVEFFVGDTQYF	TGCAGCGTTGAATTTTTTGTGGGAGATACGCAGTATTTT
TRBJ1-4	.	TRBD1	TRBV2	CASSPRTGREKLFF	TGTGCCAGCAGTCCGAGGACAGGGAGGGAAAAACTGTTTTTT
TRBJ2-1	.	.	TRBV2	CASSEQSVSYNEQFF	TGTGCCAGCAGCGAACAATCAGTCTCCTACAATGAGCAGTTCTTC
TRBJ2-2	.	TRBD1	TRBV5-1	CASSEGQGGGELFF	TGCGCCAGCAGCGAAGGACAGGGGGGCGGGGAGCTGTTTTTT
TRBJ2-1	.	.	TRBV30	CAWSVSLRISNEQFF	TGTGCCTGGAGTGTTAGCTTGAGAATTTCCAATGAGCAGTTCTTC
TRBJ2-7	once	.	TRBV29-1	CSVQGPYEQYF	TGCAGCGTACAGGGACCGTACGAGCAGTACTTC
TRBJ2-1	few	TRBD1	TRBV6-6	CASRDREQFF	TGTGCCAGCAGGGACAGGGAGCAGTTCTTC
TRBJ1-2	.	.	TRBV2	CASRPRTEIYGYTF	TGTGCCAGCAGGCCTCGGACAGAGATCTATGGCTACACCTTC
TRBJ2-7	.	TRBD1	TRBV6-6	CASSRDRSYEQYF	TGTGCCAGCAGTCGGGACAGAAGTTACGAGCAGTACTTC
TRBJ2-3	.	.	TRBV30	CAWSVRGMTDTQYF	TGTGCCTGGAGTGTACGGGGCATGACAGATACGCAGTATTTT
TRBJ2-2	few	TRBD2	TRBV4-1	CASSQAPLTSGGTARGELFF	TGCGCCAGCAGCCAAGCCCCTTTGACTAGCGGGGGTACCGCACGGGGGGAGCTGTTTTTT
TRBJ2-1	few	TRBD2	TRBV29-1	CSVEDPRRGGPNEQFF	TGCAGCGTTGAAGATCCGAGGCGGGGGGGCCCCAATGAGCAGTTCTTC
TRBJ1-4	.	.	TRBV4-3	CASSQDLGAIDEKLFF	TGCGCCAGCAGCCAAGACCTCGGGGCAATTGATGAAAAACTGTTTTTT
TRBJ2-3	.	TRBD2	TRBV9	CASSVRGAGGTDTQYF	TGTGCCAGCAGCGTACGAGGAGCGGGGGGGACAGATACGCAGTATTTT
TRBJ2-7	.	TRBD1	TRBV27	CASRGQVHQYF	TGTGCCAGCAGGGGACAGGTCCACCAGTACTTC
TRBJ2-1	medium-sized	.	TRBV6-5	CASKRRDSLFF	TGTGCCAGCAAAAGACGGGATAGCCTGTTCTTC
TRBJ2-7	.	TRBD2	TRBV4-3	CASSQEAGVHEQYF	TGCGCCAGCAGCCAAGAAGCGGGGGTACACGAGCAGTACTTC
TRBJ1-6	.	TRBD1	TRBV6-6	CASSYDRATYNSPLHF	TGTGCCAGCAGTTACGACAGGGCGACATATAATTCACCCCTCCACTTT
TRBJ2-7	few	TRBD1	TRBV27	CASSTYRGNEQYF	TGTGCCAGCAGTACCTACAGGGGAAACGAGCAGTACTTC
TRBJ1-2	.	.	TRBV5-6	CASSSLWAGSGYTF	TGTGCCAGCAGCAGCCTGTGGGCAGGGAGTGGCTACACCTTC
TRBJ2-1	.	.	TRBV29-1	CSAGRRYNEQFF	TGCAGCGCCGGTCGGCGGTACAATGAGCAGTTCTTC
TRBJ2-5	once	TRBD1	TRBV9	CASSVEDRVRETQYF	TGTGCCAGCAGCGTAGAAGACAGGGTCCGAGAGACCCAGTACTTC